These T cell receptor beta chains were read from a single sample in a study of blood T cell repertoires in COVID-19. Only in-frame clones appear in the TCRdb table, and some are missing; sequencing was by immunoSEQ multiplex PCR. The table has 140,000 to 150,000 clones, roughly four fifths seen once. The sequencing input was peripheral blood. The receptors stem from a human donor with acute or convalescent COVID-19. The donor label of this sample is uncertain. The CDR3 runs from the conserved cysteine through the conserved F or W. The D gene is left open where the match is weak. Some rows mark clone size as missing; the rest say once, few, many or name a class of expanded clone.

TRBV6-2/TRBV6-3	TRBD2	TRBJ2-5	.	CASSPGGLKTQYF	TGTGCCAGCAGCCCCGGGGGGTTGAAGACCCAGTACTTC
TRBV7-6	.	TRBJ2-5	.	CASSLARTGRETQYF	TGTGCCAGCAGCTTGGCCAGGACGGGGAGAGAGACCCAGTACTTC
TRBV14	.	TRBJ2-5	.	CASSLAAVIGTQYF	TGTGCCAGCAGCCTAGCGGCCGTTATAGGGACCCAGTACTTC
TRBV11-2	TRBD1	TRBJ2-7	once	CASSSTDRGPDEQYF	TGTGCCAGCAGCTCCACGGACAGGGGACCCGACGAGCAGTACTTC
TRBV29-1	TRBD1	TRBJ1-1	.	CSVVGDRVGMNTEAFF	TGCAGCGTTGTTGGGGACAGGGTGGGGATGAACACTGAAGCTTTCTTT
TRBV19	.	TRBJ1-2	.	CASSALGVTGGVRGYTF	TGTGCCAGTAGTGCTTTGGGAGTGACAGGAGGAGTTCGGGGCTACACCTTC
TRBV18	.	TRBJ2-7	.	CASSPSSYEQYF	TGTGCCAGCTCCCCGAGCTCCTACGAGCAGTACTTC
TRBV20-1	.	TRBJ1-1	.	CSASSRDDEAFF	TGCAGTGCTAGTTCCAGGGATGATGAAGCTTTCTTT
TRBV5-1	.	TRBJ1-2	.	CASTPQGSYGYTF	TGCGCCAGCACCCCCCAGGGATCCTATGGCTACACCTTC
TRBV5-1	.	TRBJ2-1	.	CASSPGWGNEQFF	TGCGCCAGCAGCCCGGGGTGGGGCAATGAGCAGTTCTTC
TRBV2	.	TRBJ1-2	.	CASTRTLGGYTF	TGTGCCAGCACGAGGACTTTGGGGGGCTACACCTTC
TRBV4-3	.	TRBJ1-1	.	CASSQGGFDRAFF	TGCGCCAGCAGCCAAGGAGGGTTCGACCGAGCTTTCTTT
TRBV30	.	TRBJ1-1	few	CAWRAQGTTEAFF	TGTGCCTGGAGGGCTCAGGGAACCACTGAAGCTTTCTTT
TRBV19	TRBD1	TRBJ1-2	few	CASSSHTTGKVGGYTF	TGTGCCAGTAGTTCGCATACGACAGGGAAGGTCGGTGGCTACACCTTC
TRBV5-1	TRBD2	TRBJ2-5	.	CASSLGLAGAVETQYF	TGCGCCAGCAGCTTGGGACTAGCGGGGGCGGTAGAGACCCAGTACTTC
TRBV18	.	TRBJ1-1	.	CASSPRGDTEAFF	TGTGCCAGCTCACCACGGGGGGACACTGAAGCTTTCTTT
TRBV5-6	.	TRBJ2-1	.	CASSAGTYYNEQFF	TGTGCCAGCAGCGCTGGGACATATTACAATGAGCAGTTCTTC
TRBV2	.	TRBJ1-2	.	CARGGYGYTF	TGTGCCAGAGGGGGCTATGGCTACACCTTC
TRBV5-4	TRBD2	TRBJ2-7	.	CASSLEPSGSYEQYF	TGTGCCAGCAGCTTGGAGCCTAGCGGTTCCTACGAGCAGTACTTC
TRBV9	TRBD1	TRBJ1-2	.	CASSVMGQGAPGYTF	TGTGCCAGCAGCGTAATGGGACAGGGGGCGCCTGGCTACACCTTC
TRBV18	TRBD1	TRBJ2-7	.	CASSPARGLWEQYF	TGTGCCAGCTCACCAGCCAGGGGGCTTTGGGAGCAGTACTTC
TRBV5-1	TRBD1	TRBJ1-5	.	CASSPGTENQPQHF	TGCGCCAGCAGCCCCGGGACAGAGAATCAGCCCCAGCATTTT
TRBV4-1	TRBD1	TRBJ1-6	.	CASSLRGTGQSPLHF	TGCGCCAGCAGCTTACGCGGGACAGGACAATCACCCCTCCACTTT
TRBV3-1/TRBV3-2	.	TRBJ2-3	.	CASSPGLGDTQYF	TGTGCCAGCAGCCCGGGACTTGGAGATACGCAGTATTTT
TRBV15	.	TRBJ1-2	.	CATSREQGAIHYGYTF	TGTGCCACCAGCAGAGAACAGGGCGCGATCCACTATGGCTACACCTTC
TRBV18	.	TRBJ2-1	.	CASSPVGGLGSYNEQFF	TGTGCCAGCTCACCCGTAGGAGGTCTGGGCTCCTACAATGAGCAGTTCTTC
TRBV7-2	.	TRBJ1-3	few	CASSYDMASGNTIYF	TGTGCCAGCAGCTACGACATGGCCTCTGGAAACACCATATATTTT
TRBV7-3	.	TRBJ2-3	.	CASSQGPRGTDTQYF	TGTGCCAGCAGCCAGGGGCCCCGGGGCACAGATACGCAGTATTTT
TRBV7-2	.	TRBJ2-5	.	CASSLVLEGGKTQYF	TGTGCCAGCAGCTTAGTACTCGAGGGAGGAAAGACCCAGTACTTC
TRBV5-1	.	TRBJ2-2	.	CASSLPGHTNTGELFF	TGCGCCAGCAGCTTGCCGGGACATACGAACACCGGGGAGCTGTTTTTT
TRBV6-5	TRBD1	TRBJ1-2	.	CASRKTGDDGYTF	TGTGCCAGCAGAAAGACAGGGGACGATGGCTACACCTTC
TRBV20-1	.	TRBJ1-5	.	CSASLTGVSNQPQHF	TGCAGTGCTAGTTTAACCGGGGTTAGCAATCAGCCCCAGCATTTT
TRBV7-9	.	TRBJ2-7	.	CASSFDWASNEQYF	TGTGCCAGCAGCTTCGACTGGGCTAGCAACGAGCAGTACTTC
TRBV6-2/TRBV6-3	.	TRBJ1-5	.	CASSPGPPGIQPQHF	TGTGCCAGCAGCCCTGGCCCACCGGGAATTCAGCCCCAGCATTTT
TRBV11-2	.	TRBJ1-6	.	CASSSGWDYNSPLHF	TGTGCCAGCAGCTCGGGGTGGGACTATAATTCACCCCTCCACTTT
TRBV24-1	.	TRBJ1-2	.	CATSDFGGNGYTF	TGTGCCACCAGTGATTTTGGGGGGAATGGCTACACCTTC
TRBV2	.	TRBJ1-4	.	CASSRGTPYNEKLFF	TGTGCCAGCAGTAGGGGGACCCCTTATAATGAAAAACTGTTTTTT
TRBV5-1	.	TRBJ1-2	.	CASSFSPGQNYGYTF	TGCGCCAGCAGCTTCTCTCCTGGGCAGAACTATGGCTACACCTTC
TRBV27	TRBD1	TRBJ2-6	.	CASSHFRDRGYYGANVLTF	TGTGCCAGCAGTCATTTCCGGGACAGGGGGTATTATGGGGCCAACGTCCTGACTTTC
TRBV9	.	TRBJ1-1	few	CASSVGGAMNTEAFF	TGTGCCAGCAGCGTAGGTGGAGCCATGAACACTGAAGCTTTCTTT